This is a list of T cell receptor beta chains from one sample in a study of blood T cell repertoires in COVID-19. The table came from immunoSEQ multiplex PCR; TCRdb's copy has only in-frame clones and leaves some out. Of roughly 98,000 clones detected, around 85% appear once; the ten largest clones hold approximately 12%. The sample taken for sequencing was peripheral blood. The receptors here all came from a woman aged 70-85 years with active or convalescent COVID-19. Both conserved end residues are part of each CDR3. Clone size appears in some rows only: once, few, many, or a class for an expanded clone.

>few|TRBV2
CASSEQFYGYTF
>-|TRBV6-9
CASSGGQGKFTEAFF
>-|TRBV11-3
CASSLYAGELFF
>-|TRBV7-2
CASSLGGDRGNTEAFF
>once|TRBV28
CATEGTGGANTGELFF
>-|TRBV14
CASSQGTGWTGELFF
>-|TRBV28
CASSLAAREQYF
>-|TRBV15
CATSRAGETQYF
>-|TRBV9
CASSAVGARTEAFF
>-|TRBV6-6
CASTPGEIFSGNTIYF
>-|TRBV11-2
CASSRDRGNSPLHF
>-|TRBV6-4
CASRRASGVLGGLTYEQYF
>-|TRBV7-9
CASSSSWTASYEQYF
>-|TRBV28
CASSLNSYGYTF
>-|TRBV7-9
CASSPGTGFQPQHF
>-|TRBV28
CASSLVGIYSNQPQHF
>few|TRBV7-2
CASSPGSANYNEQFF
>-|TRBV6-2/TRBV6-3
CASSGGTGRSGANVLTF
>-|TRBV27
CASSRGQNTGELFF
>-|TRBV6-5
CAGSYWQAAPEAFF
>-|TRBV2
CASSDREDTEAFF
>-|TRBV7-2
CASSLALGDVDGYTF
>-|TRBV18
CASSPTRSGSGNTIYF
>-|TRBV27
CASSFSGRGSMGGYTF